This is a list of T cell receptor beta chains from one sample in a study of beta chain features in type 1 diabetes. Repertoires were generated with immunoSEQ multiplex PCR, while TCRdb's copy carries only in-frame clones and drops some. The profile shows around 650,000 clones, roughly 12% of them singletons. Sample: naive CD4+ T cells from blood. The receptors derive from a man aged 30-40 years with type 1 diabetes. Each CDR3 is given without its conserved first and last residue. Clone sizes are given selectively: once, few, many, or a class where the clone is expanded.

V gene,clone size,J gene,CDR3 protein
TRBV28,few,TRBJ2-7,ASSSPGTTYEQY
TRBV7-6,-,TRBJ2-7,ASSLALTGTSYEQY
TRBV10-3,few,TRBJ1-6,AISGGTTYNSPLH
TRBV10-3,many,TRBJ1-1,AISGAGNTEAF
TRBV11-1,-,TRBJ1-1,ASSFITGSNTEAF
TRBV6-6,-,TRBJ2-1,ASSSPDRGEQF
TRBV27,-,TRBJ2-7,ASSPSGVPYEQY
TRBV10-3,-,TRBJ2-3,AINWGSSTDTQY
TRBV7-9,few,TRBJ1-6,ASSLSDNSPLH
TRBV7-9,-,TRBJ2-7,ASSLGDEQY
TRBV5-1,few,TRBJ2-3,ASSLDREDMD
TRBV5-4,once,TRBJ1-2,ASSIPDSSSGGYT
TRBV6-5,few,TRBJ2-7,ASSYSVGGLYEQY
TRBV7-3,-,TRBJ2-5,ASSSRTKETQY
TRBV30,-,TRBJ1-2,AWGVGSAGYT
TRBV6-5,-,TRBJ2-3,ATRTRSTDTQY
TRBV14,few,TRBJ1-1,ASSPRTGKREDTEAF
TRBV2,-,TRBJ1-2,ASRLRDSSNYGYT
TRBV6-5,few,TRBJ2-1,ASSGGGGSYNEQF
TRBV7-3,once,TRBJ1-2,ASSLPASGTGRYYGYT
TRBV9,few,TRBJ2-2,ASSAEQGTTGELF
TRBV6-5,-,TRBJ2-3,ASSYSRVAGLDTQY
TRBV7-2,few,TRBJ1-4,ASSLLGTGGSEKLF
TRBV11-1,-,TRBJ2-7,ASSIGGSSYEQY
TRBV7-2,-,TRBJ1-5,ASSLSYYQPQH
TRBV29-1,-,TRBJ2-1,SVAGLALHEQF
TRBV4-2,-,TRBJ1-2,ASSQGFDRSYGYT
TRBV7-2,few,TRBJ1-1,ASSLSSWQNTEAF
TRBV30,-,TRBJ1-3,AWSISLKVNTIY
TRBV4-3,-,TRBJ1-2,ASSQDSRTDGGYT
TRBV5-1,-,TRBJ2-7,ASSTGQTYEQY
TRBV4-3,-,TRBJ1-4,ASSPSGTGYKGGEKLF
TRBV23-1,few,TRBJ2-3,ASSQFGDRGTDTQY
TRBV11-2,few,TRBJ2-1,ASSFGVGEQF
TRBV30,-,TRBJ2-3,AWRITDTQY
TRBV11-2,few,TRBJ1-3,ASSWAGTSGNTIY
TRBV18,-,TRBJ2-4,ASSPTDRDFLSNIQY
TRBV21-1,few,TRBJ1-2,ASRDRGRSGYT
TRBV9,few,TRBJ2-5,ASSPHALGETQY
TRBV2,few,TRBJ1-4,ASNWDRSEKLF
TRBV18,few,TRBJ2-7,ASSPLEGLEQY
TRBV29-1,-,TRBJ2-7,SVVSASPAGEQY
TRBV19,-,TRBJ1-5,ASSMTSNSNQPQH
TRBV27,-,TRBJ1-5,ASTWGTEDSNQPQH
TRBV7-2,-,TRBJ2-2,ASSLMRVNGELF
TRBV4-3,few,TRBJ1-1,ASSRGQVNTEAF
TRBV18,-,TRBJ2-6,ASSPEISGANVLT
TRBV5-6,-,TRBJ2-3,ASSYGTVKGTDTQY
TRBV6-4,-,TRBJ1-1,ASTGSLTEAF